This T cell receptor (beta chain) came from a study of T cells in Graves' hyperthyroidism and ophthalmopathy. Uncontrolled infection, other autoimmune disease, pregnancy or lactation barred patients from enrollment. Study conclusions and caveats: Within blood appeared most thyroid clonotypes that had expanded above 0.001. Ophthalmopathy got predicted by the model a median about six months before its onset.

The CDR3 regions of TCR beta were amplified from RNA transcripts. HTBI primers were the set used in a first-round RT-PCR of the TCR CDR3. Each CDR3 protein gets one entry after TCRdb re-called the multiplex PCR reads with MiXCR. The table records 300,000 or so distinct CDR3 sequences, about 15% of them present only once. V lost 0 bases and J lost 7, with 10 bases in between. The CDR3 has 13 residues. Per the germline V gene, CDR1 is DFQATT and CDR2 is SNEGSKA (reference sequence). There are a few counts of this clonotype. What it recognizes is unknown. This TCR came from a man aged 25 to 45 with Graves' hyperthyroidism. The chain is built from TRBV20-1 and TRBJ1-5; tentative D call: TRBD1 (5 bases). The sequencing sample was made of blood. The CDR3 sequence is CSARDRGKQPQHF. CDR3 DNA: TGCAGTGCTAGAGATCGGGGGAAGCAGCCCCAGCATTTT.